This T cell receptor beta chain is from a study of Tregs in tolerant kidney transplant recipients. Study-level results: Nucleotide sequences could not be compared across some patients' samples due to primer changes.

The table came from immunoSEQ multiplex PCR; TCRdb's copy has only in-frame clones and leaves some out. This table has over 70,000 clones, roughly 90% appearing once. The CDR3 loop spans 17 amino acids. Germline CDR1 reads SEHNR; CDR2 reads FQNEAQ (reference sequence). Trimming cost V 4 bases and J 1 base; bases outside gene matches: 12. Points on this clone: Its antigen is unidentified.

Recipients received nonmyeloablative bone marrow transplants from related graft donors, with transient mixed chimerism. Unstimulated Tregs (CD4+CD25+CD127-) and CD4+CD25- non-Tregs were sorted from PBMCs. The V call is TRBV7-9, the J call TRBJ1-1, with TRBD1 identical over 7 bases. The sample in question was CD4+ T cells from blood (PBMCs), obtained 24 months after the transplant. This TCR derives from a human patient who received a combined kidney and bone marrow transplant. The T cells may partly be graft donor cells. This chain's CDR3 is CASSSSGTAYANTEAFF. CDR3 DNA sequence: TGTGCCAGCAGCTCATCCGGGACAGCCTACGCGAACACTGAAGCTTTCTTT.